This section outlines one TCR beta chain sequence together with its context. The sample originates from a study of blood T cell repertoires in COVID-19. On the study more broadly: Specimens from acute and convalescent COVID-19 originated in the United States, Italy and Spain. T cells, B-cell-depleted T cells, or PBMCs provided the cDNA or gDNA that served as material.

Original methodology: Estimation of nucleated cell counts was performed using reference gene primer amplification. Profiled with immunoSEQ multiplex PCR; TCRdb holds only in-frame clones, not every one. The V and J calls and clone size are taken from that table; D and trimming were inferred from the DNA. The sample lists about 350,000 clones, about nine tenths occurring once. CDR3 size: 15 residues. Trimming shortened V by 5 bases and J by 6 bases, and 16 bases separated the two germline ends. Per germline, CDR1 SEHNR and CDR2 FQNEAQ (reference sequence). Seattle enrolled patients during active infection and tracked them longitudinally.

This chain links TRBV7-9 with TRBJ1-4; D may be TRBD1 (5 bases). Input material: peripheral blood. The sequence came from a woman aged 60-70 years with COVID-19, enrolled during active disease. DNA of the CDR3: TGTGCCAGCAGCCCGTACGGGACTGTCGATGAAAAACTGTTTTTT. Residues: CASSPYGTVDEKLFF.